Listed below are T cell receptor beta chains from one sample, sequenced in a study of T cells in Graves' hyperthyroidism and ophthalmopathy. TCRdb recomputed calls from the multiplex PCR reads with MiXCR, one row per CDR3 protein. The sample has 450,000 to 700,000 distinct CDR3 sequences, 40% to 55% seen once. Sequencing used peripheral blood or thyroid tissue (not recorded which). These receptors originate from a woman younger than 30 with Graves' hyperthyroidism. The CDR3 runs from the conserved cysteine through the conserved F or W. The order of the fields is D gene, J gene, V gene, clone size, CDR3 protein, CDR3 DNA. The D gene is left open where the match is weak. Size is stated for part of the rows, as once, few or many counts, or as a class when the clone is expanded.

>-|TRBJ2-1|TRBV7-2|many
CASSFRQQRLHNEQFF
TGTGCCAGCAGCTTCCGACAGCAACGACTTCACAATGAGCAGTTCTTC
>TRBD1|TRBJ1-1|TRBV12-3/TRBV12-4|many
CASGTGGETEAFF
TGTGCCAGCGGGACAGGGGGAGAAACTGAAGCTTTCTTT
>-|TRBJ1-1|TRBV19|many
CASSQDRRTEAFF
TGTGCCAGTAGTCAGGACAGAAGGACTGAAGCTTTCTTT
>-|TRBJ1-1|TRBV4-2|few
CASSRPDRPTEAFF
TGTGCCAGCAGCCGACCGGACAGACCTACTGAAGCTTTCTTT
>TRBD1|TRBJ2-5|TRBV7-2|-
CASSYQGEQETQYF
TGTGCCAGCAGCTATCAGGGGGAGCAAGAGACCCAGTACTTC
>TRBD2|TRBJ2-2|TRBV10-3|-
CAIRGTSGTGELFF
TGTGCCATCAGGGGGACTAGCGGGACCGGGGAGCTGTTTTTT
>-|TRBJ2-6|TRBV29-1|-
CSVGVRNVLTF
TGCAGCGTTGGAGTGAGGAACGTCCTGACTTTC
>TRBD2|TRBJ2-7|TRBV6-6|-
CASSYSTSGKNEQYF
TGTGCCAGCAGTTACTCGACTAGCGGGAAGAACGAGCAGTACTTC
>TRBD1|TRBJ1-1|TRBV10-3|many
CAISDGTGATEAFF
TGTGCCATCAGTGACGGGACAGGGGCCACTGAAGCTTTCTTT
>-|TRBJ1-4|TRBV20-1|-
CSAREPPNEKLFF
TGCAGTGCTAGAGAACCGCCGAATGAAAAACTGTTTTTT
>-|TRBJ2-5|TRBV25-1|-
CASSALRGLETQYF
TGTGCCAGCAGTGCCCTCCGGGGGCTAGAGACCCAGTACTTC
>-|TRBJ2-2|TRBV3-1|few
CASRPGLGTGELFF
TGTGCCAGCAGACCCGGACTGGGCACCGGGGAGCTGTTTTTT
>-|TRBJ1-1|TRBV2|many
CASSEQARNTEAFF
TGTGCCAGCAGTGAACAGGCCCGGAACACTGAAGCTTTCTTT
>TRBD1|TRBJ1-2|TRBV27|few
CASSGFPGQGYYGYTF
TGTGCCAGCAGTGGATTCCCGGGACAGGGATACTATGGCTACACCTTC
>-|TRBJ1-1|TRBV7-8|many
CASSLDSTAHTEAFF
TGTGCCAGCAGCTTAGATTCGACAGCCCACACTGAAGCTTTCTTT
>-|TRBJ2-5|TRBV20-1|-
CSARGGPNQPQYF
TGCAGTGCTAGAGGAGGGCCGAATCAGCCCCAGTACTTC
>TRBD1|TRBJ1-1|TRBV29-1|many
CSVDETGDTEAFF
TGCAGCGTTGACGAGACAGGGGACACTGAAGCTTTCTTT
>-|TRBJ2-3|TRBV7-3|-
CASSLGFGEFRDTQYF
TGTGCCAGCAGCTTAGGATTCGGGGAGTTTAGAGATACGCAGTATTTT
>TRBD2|TRBJ2-5|TRBV2|many
CASTWTSGGETQYF
TGTGCCAGCACCTGGACTAGCGGAGGAGAGACCCAGTACTTC
>TRBD2|TRBJ2-1|TRBV5-1|-
CASSGSSGRTSYNEQFF
TGCGCCAGCAGCGGGTCTAGCGGGAGGACCAGTTACAATGAGCAGTTCTTC
>-|TRBJ2-2|TRBV7-9|few
CASRYAAELFF
TGTGCCAGCAGGTATGCCGCGGAGCTGTTTTTT
>TRBD2|TRBJ2-5|TRBV7-6|-
CASSLATSGRSPQETQYF
TGTGCCAGCAGCTTAGCCACTAGCGGGAGGAGTCCTCAAGAGACCCAGTACTTC
>-|TRBJ1-6|TRBV6-1|many
CASSPDRISYNSPLHF
TGTGCCAGCAGCCCCGACAGGATCTCCTATAATTCACCCCTCCACTTT
>-|TRBJ1-1|TRBV19|once
CASEDRLNTEAFF
TGTGCCAGTGAGGACCGTTTGAACACTGAAGCTTTCTTT
>-|TRBJ1-1|TRBV29-1|many
CSGTPAMNTEAFF
TGCAGCGGTACACCAGCCATGAACACTGAAGCTTTCTTT
>TRBD2|TRBJ2-7|TRBV7-3|-
CASSFPPRGLAGVAYEQYF
TGTGCCAGCAGTTTCCCCCCCCGGGGACTAGCGGGGGTCGCCTACGAGCAGTACTTC
>-|TRBJ1-2|TRBV10-3|-
CAIAESRGTGGYGYTF
TGTGCCATCGCGGAGTCTCGGGGAACGGGCGGATATGGCTACACCTTC
>-|TRBJ1-1|TRBV9|many
CASSVGARTEAFF
TGTGCCAGCAGCGTAGGGGCTAGGACTGAAGCTTTCTTT
>-|TRBJ2-6|TRBV5-1|many
CASSGGSSGANVLTF
TGCGCCAGCAGCGGTGGGTCATCTGGGGCCAACGTCCTGACTTTC